This TCR beta chain appears in the sequencing data of a study of T cells after posttransplantation cyclophosphamide. Findings and limits, study-wide: TRB overlap between skin or GI tissue T cells and blood was limited. Recipient CMV seropositivity and CMV reactivation strongly tracked TRB clonality. Donor CD8+ memory clones often dominated recipient blood repertoires at later times.

As to this clone: The antigen remains unidentified.

Germline CDR1 is SGHNT and CDR2 is YENEEA. The trim removed 5 bases at V and 3 bases at J, leaving 6 bases unmatched. The CDR3 contains 14 residues. Control samples came 1 year after myeloablative marrow transplants with methotrexate plus calcineurin inhibitor. Data came from immunoSEQ multiplex PCR; TCRdb stores just in-frame clones and leaves some out. The sample lists about 17,000 clones, approximately 80% seen once, with 2.5% to 3% in the top ten. This sequence originates from a male patient aged 25-45 years who received an allogeneic stem cell transplant from an unrelated donor, was CMV-positive, and had acute and chronic GVHD. The graft donor may account for some of the T cells. Sequenced here: PBMCs, sampled nearly 450 days after allogeneic stem cell transplant with calcineurin inhibitor and methotrexate. This chain uses TRBV11-3 with TRBJ1-1; 7 bases are a match to TRBD1. Here the CDR3 DNA reads TGTGCCAGCAGCAACCGGGACAGAGACACTGAAGCTTTCTTT. It is translated as CASSNRDRDTEAFF. Supplemented by reference TRBV11-3 and TRBJ1-1, the full variable domain reads EAGVVQSPRYKIIEKKQPVAFWCNPISGHNTLYWYLQNLGQGPELLIRYENEEAVDDSQLPKDRFSAERLKGVDSTLKIQPAELGDSAVYLCASSNRDRDTEAFFGQGTRLTVV.